The 5 T cell receptor beta chains given below trace back to one sample, sequenced in a study of shared clonotypes between healthy human individuals. Positive CCR7 selection of CD45RO-negative cells yielded the naive CD8 cells, and terminally differentiated effector memory CD45RA+ cells were excluded. The repertoire was sequenced with immunoSEQ multiplex PCR; TCRdb's copy has only in-frame clones and lacks some. The sample shows approximately 2,000,000 clones, around 93% of them seen only once. Sequencing used naive CD8+ T cells from PBMCs. The source is a man in his late teens or twenties in good health. Some clones in this sample may be carry-over from other donors' samples.

The chain carries TRBV5-1 and TRBJ2-7; D is undetermined. There are 12 residues in the CDR3. Germline-derived CDR1 and CDR2 are SGHRS and YFSETQ. The V end lost 0 bases, the J end lost 6 bases, and 7 bases lay between the germline ends. CDR3 bases: TGCGCCAGCAGCTTGGAGGGTAGCGAGCAGTACTTC. This sequence encodes CASSLEGSEQYF.

The CDR3 sequence is CASSQSSSYEQYF. The CDR3 coding sequence is TGTGCCAGCAGTCAATCGAGCTCCTACGAGCAGTACTTC. The J gene is TRBJ2-7, the V gene TRBV27, with D uncertain. Between the trimmed V and J ends, which lost 5 bases and 0 bases, there was a span of 8 bases. Per germline, CDR1 MNHEY and CDR2 SMNVEV (reference sequence). This CDR3 has 13 residues.

The rearrangement links TRBV19 to TRBJ1-2, with 7 bases aligning to TRBD1. V gave up 10 bases and J gave up 4 bases; unmatched junction bases: 6. The germline CDR1 and CDR2 sequences are LNHDA and SQIVND (reference sequence). This CDR3 has 12 residues. CDR3 nucleotide sequence: TGTGCCACCCAGACAGGGCCCTATGGCTACACCTTC. Translated, it gives CATQTGPYGYTF.

Concerning this clone itself: Other nucleotide sequences from this sample produce the same CDR3. The chain is built from TRBV7-6 and TRBJ1-5; D gene unclear. This CDR3 region has 15 residues. V was shortened by 5 bases and J by 4 bases, with 15 bases between the two germline ends. In germline, CDR1 is SGHVS, CDR2 FNYEAQ. The CDR3 is CASSLNRGSNQPQHF. Written as DNA, the CDR3 is TGTGCCAGCAGCCTGAACCGGGGTAGTAATCAGCCCCAGCATTTT.

Here the CDR3 DNA reads TGTGCCAGCAGCCCCGGGACAGGGCAAGAGACCCAGTACTTC. Its translation: CASSPGTGQETQYF. V usage is TRBV7-6 and J usage is TRBJ2-5, with 9 bases aligning to TRBD1. Germline lookup yields CDR1 SGHVS and CDR2 FNYEAQ. The CDR3 length is 14 residues. Germline trimming cut 5 bases from V and 2 bases from J; bases unmatched to any gene: 3.